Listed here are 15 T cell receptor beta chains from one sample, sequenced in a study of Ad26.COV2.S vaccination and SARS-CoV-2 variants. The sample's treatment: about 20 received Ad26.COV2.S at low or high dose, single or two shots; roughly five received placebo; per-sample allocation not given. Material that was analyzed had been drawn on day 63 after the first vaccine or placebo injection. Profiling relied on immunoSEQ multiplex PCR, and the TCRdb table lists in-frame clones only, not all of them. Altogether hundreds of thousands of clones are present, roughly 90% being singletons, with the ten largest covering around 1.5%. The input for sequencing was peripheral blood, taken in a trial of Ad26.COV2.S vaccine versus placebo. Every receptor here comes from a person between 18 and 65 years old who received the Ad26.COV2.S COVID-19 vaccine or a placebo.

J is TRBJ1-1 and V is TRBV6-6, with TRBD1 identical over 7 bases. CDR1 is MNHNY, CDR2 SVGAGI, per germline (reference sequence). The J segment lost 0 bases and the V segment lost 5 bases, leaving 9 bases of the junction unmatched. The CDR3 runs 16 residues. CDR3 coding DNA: TGTGCCAGCAGTACCGGGACAGCATTAATGAACACTGAAGCTTTCTTT. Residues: CASSTGTALMNTEAFF.

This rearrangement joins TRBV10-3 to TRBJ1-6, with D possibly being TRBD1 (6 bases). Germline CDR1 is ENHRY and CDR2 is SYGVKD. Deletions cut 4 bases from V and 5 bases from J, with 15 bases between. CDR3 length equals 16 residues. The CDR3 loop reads CAISGSPGQDNSPLHF. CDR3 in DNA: TGTGCCATCAGTGGTTCGCCGGGACAAGATAATTCACCCCTCCACTTT.

As DNA, the CDR3 is TGTGCCAGCAGTTACTCGCGGTCCGGGTTTGAAGCTTTCTTT. This translates into CASSYSRSGFEAFF. This chain connects TRBV6-5 to TRBJ1-1; unclear D gene. CDR3 length equals 14 residues. Germline assignment: CDR1 MNHEY and CDR2 SVGAGI. V lost 0 bases to trimming and J lost 7 bases, with 12 bases between them.

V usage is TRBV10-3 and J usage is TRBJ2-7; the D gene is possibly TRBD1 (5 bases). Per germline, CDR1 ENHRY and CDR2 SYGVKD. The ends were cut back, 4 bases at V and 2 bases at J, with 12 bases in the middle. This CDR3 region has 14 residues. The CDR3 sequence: CAISAQQVAYEQYF. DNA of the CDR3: TGTGCCATCAGTGCGCAACAGGTGGCCTACGAGCAGTACTTC.

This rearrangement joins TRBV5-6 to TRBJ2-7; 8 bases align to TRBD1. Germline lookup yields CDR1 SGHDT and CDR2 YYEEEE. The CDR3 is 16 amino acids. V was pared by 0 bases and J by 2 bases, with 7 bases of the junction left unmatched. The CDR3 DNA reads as TGTGCCAGCAGCTTGGCCGGACAGGGCAGAGCCTACGAGCAGTACTTC. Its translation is CASSLAGQGRAYEQYF.

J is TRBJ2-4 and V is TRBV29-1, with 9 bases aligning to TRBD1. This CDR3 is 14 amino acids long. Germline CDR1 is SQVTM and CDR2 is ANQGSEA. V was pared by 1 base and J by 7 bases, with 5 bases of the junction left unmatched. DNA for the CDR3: TGCAGCGTTGAAGGAGGCGGGACAGGGAACATTCAGTACTTC. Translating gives CSVEGGGTGNIQYF.

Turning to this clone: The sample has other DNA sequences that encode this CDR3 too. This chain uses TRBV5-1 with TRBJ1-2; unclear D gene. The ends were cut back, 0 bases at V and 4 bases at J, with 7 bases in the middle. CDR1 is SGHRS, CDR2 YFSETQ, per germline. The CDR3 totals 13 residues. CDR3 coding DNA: TGCGCCAGCAGCTTGGGGACGGTCTATGGCTACACCTTC. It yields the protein CASSLGTVYGYTF.

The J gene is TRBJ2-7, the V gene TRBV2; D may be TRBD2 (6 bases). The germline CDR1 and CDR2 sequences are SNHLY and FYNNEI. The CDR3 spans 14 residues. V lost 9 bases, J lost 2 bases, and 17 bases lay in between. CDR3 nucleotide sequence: TGTGCCAGTGGGGACTTTTTTAGCCCCTACGAGCAGTACTTC. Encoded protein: CASGDFFSPYEQYF.

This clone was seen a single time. CDR3: CASSQVLESPLHF. The CDR3 bases are TGTGCCAGCAGCCAAGTCCTCGAATCACCCCTCCACTTT. The chain carries TRBV3-1 (or the pseudogene TRBV3-2) and TRBJ1-6; D ambiguous. V lost 1 base, J lost 10 bases, and 8 bases lay in between. Germline CDR1 reads LGHDT; CDR2 reads YNNKEL (reference sequence). This CDR3 region has 13 residues.

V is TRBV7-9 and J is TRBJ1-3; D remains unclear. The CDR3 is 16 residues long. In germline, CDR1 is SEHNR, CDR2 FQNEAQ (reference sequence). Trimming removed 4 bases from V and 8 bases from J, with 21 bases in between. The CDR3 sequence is CASSSHPDPTADTIYF. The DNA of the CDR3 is TGTGCCAGCAGCTCTCACCCAGACCCAACCGCGGACACCATATATTTT.

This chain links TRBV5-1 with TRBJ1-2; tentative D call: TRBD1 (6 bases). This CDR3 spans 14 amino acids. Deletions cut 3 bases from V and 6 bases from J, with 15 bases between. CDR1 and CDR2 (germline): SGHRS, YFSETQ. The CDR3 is CASSSQGRNNGYTF. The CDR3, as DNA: TGCGCCAGCAGCTCCCAGGGGCGAAACAATGGCTACACCTTC.

DNA of the CDR3: TGCGCCAGCAGCTTGAACCCCAGGGAAGTCTCCTACGAGCAGTACTTC. As protein: CASSLNPREVSYEQYF. The rearrangement uses TRBV5-1 and TRBJ2-7, with TRBD1 as a possible D gene (5 bases). Trimming left V 1 base short and J 0 bases short, with 14 bases between. CDR1 is SGHRS, CDR2 YFSETQ, per germline. This CDR3 has 16 residues.

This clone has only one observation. The CDR3 protein is CASRTGTVNSPLHF. As DNA, the CDR3 is TGTGCCAGCAGGACCGGGACGGTTAATTCACCCCTCCACTTT. V usage is TRBV2 and J usage is TRBJ1-6, with D perhaps TRBD1 (5 bases). CDR1 and CDR2 (germline): SNHLY, FYNNEI. Trimming left V 6 bases short and J 6 bases short, with 12 bases between. This CDR3 comprises 14 residues.

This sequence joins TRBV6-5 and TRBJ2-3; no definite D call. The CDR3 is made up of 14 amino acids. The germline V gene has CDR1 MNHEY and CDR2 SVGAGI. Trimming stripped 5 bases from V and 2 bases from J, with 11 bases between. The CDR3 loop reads CASSRGGPTDTQYF. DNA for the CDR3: TGTGCCAGCAGTCGCGGCGGACCCACAGATACGCAGTATTTT.

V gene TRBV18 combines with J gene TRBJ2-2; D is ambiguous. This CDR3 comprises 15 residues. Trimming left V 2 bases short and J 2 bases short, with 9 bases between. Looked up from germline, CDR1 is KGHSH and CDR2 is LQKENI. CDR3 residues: CASSPASQNTGELFF. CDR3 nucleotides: TGTGCCAGCTCACCAGCCAGTCAAAACACCGGGGAGCTGTTTTTT.